This T cell receptor (beta chain) was identified in a study of response to subunit inactivated influenza vaccine. Trimming at V came to 4 bases and at J to 5 bases, leaving 4 bases not matched to a gene. The CDR3 consists of 15 residues. Looked up from germline, CDR1 is LNHDA and CDR2 is SQIVND (reference sequence). This clonotype was counted at least ten times. Each CDR3 protein gets one entry after TCRdb re-called the RT-PCR reads with MiXCR. The sample records around 600,000 distinct CDR3 sequences, around 11% being singletons. This sample was shared with a second study, whose subject was T cells expressing NK-cell markers. That source reports: 5'RACE template switching with UMIs generated TCR beta cDNA.

The clonotype originates from a man aged 50 to 60 who received an inactivated influenza vaccine. The chain is built from TRBV19 and TRBJ2-1; 11 bases line up with TRBD1. Sequencing was performed on PBMCs from blood, taken on the day of vaccination. The CDR3 DNA reads TGTGCCAGTAGTAGACCGGGACAGGGGGACAATGAGCAGTTCTTC. Translating it yields CASSRPGQGDNEQFF.